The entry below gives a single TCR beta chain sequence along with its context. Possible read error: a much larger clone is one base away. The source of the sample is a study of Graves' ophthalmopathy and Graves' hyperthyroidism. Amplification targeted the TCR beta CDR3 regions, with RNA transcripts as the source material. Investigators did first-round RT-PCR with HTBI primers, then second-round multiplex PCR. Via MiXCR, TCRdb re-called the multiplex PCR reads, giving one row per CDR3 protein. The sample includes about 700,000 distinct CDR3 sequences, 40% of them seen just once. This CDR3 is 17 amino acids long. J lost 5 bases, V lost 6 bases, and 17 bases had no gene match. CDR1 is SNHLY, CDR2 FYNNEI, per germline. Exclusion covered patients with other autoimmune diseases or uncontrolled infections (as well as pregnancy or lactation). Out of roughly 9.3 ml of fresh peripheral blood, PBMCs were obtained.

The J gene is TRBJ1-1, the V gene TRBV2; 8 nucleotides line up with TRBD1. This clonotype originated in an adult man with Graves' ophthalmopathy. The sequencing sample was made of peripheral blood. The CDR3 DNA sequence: TGTGCCAGCAGACGAAAACCGGGACAGGAGGCCTGGACTGAAGCTTTCTTT. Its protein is CASRRKPGQEAWTEAFF.